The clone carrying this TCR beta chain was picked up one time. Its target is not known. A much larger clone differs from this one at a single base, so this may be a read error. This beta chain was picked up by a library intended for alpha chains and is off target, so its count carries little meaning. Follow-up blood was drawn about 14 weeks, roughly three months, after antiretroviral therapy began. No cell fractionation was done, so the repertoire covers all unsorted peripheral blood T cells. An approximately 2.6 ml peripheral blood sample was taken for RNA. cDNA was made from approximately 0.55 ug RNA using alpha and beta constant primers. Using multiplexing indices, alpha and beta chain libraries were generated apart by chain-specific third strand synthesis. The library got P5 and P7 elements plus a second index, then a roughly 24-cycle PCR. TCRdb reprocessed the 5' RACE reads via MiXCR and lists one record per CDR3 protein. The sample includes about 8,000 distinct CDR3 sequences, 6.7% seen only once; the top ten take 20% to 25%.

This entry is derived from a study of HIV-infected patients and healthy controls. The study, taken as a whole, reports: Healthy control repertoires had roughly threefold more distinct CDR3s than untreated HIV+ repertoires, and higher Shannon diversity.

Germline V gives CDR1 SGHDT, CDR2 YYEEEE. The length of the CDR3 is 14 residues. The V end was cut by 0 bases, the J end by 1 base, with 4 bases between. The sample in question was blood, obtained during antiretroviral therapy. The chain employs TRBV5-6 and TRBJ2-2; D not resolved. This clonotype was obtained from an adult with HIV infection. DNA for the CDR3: TGTGCCAGCAGCTTGGTGCTGAACACCGGGGAGCTGTTTTTT. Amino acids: CASSLVLNTGELFF.